This entry is about one T cell receptor beta chain. Antigen: not known. The data were taken from a study of regulatory T cells in long-lasting Graves disease. The CDR3 totals 15 residues. The germline gives CDR1 LNHNV, CDR2 YYDKDF (reference sequence). V was cut by 1 base and J by 6 bases, with 14 bases left in between. CDR3-region Arm-PCR and iRepertoire HTBI primers produced the TCR beta libraries. How the authors handled the data: The samples yielded 62 TRBV and more than twelve TRBJ segments. MiXCR, run by TCRdb on the multiplex PCR reads, gives a single entry per CDR3 protein. Here the V and J calls rest on TCRdb's processing, not on the authors' analysis. This table holds approximately 360,000 distinct CDR3 sequences, about 23% found once. Overall study findings and caveats: Persistent Graves' cases showed lower TCR diversity than newly diagnosed cases.

The time point denotes: persistent/refractory GD, antithyroid drugs over 5 years with positive TRAb. The TCR library was prepared using RNA isolated from PBMCs. This chain links TRBV15 with TRBJ2-3, with unresolved D. The source was peripheral blood mononuclear cells (PBMCs), collected when the disease was refractory, from a patient treated with antithyroid drugs. This clonotype originated in a woman aged 40-49 years with Graves disease. The CDR3 sequence is CATSRGVNRLDTQYF. CDR3 DNA sequence: TGTGCCACCAGCAGAGGAGTGAATCGTTTGGATACGCAGTATTTT.